The 30 T cell receptor beta chains in this list originate from one sample, sequenced in a study of tumor-infiltrating lymphocytes in primary liver carcinoma. cDNA specific to TCR beta was made from 500 ng of total RNA, with a constant-region primer employed for priming. Libraries for TCR beta were built through three nested multiplex PCR rounds, which together made up a slightly modified ARM-PCR procedure. In the first two PCR rounds, TRBV1-TRBV30 forward primers were paired with a C-beta reverse primer, and each round lasted roughly 9 cycles. TCRdb reanalysed the multiplex PCR reads using MiXCR and keeps one entry per CDR3 protein. The table includes about 310,000 distinct CDR3 sequences, about 60% detected once. Blood RNA was derived from unsorted whole blood, and germline DNA was extracted too. Sequenced sample: peripheral blood. The receptors shown here come from a man in his forties or fifties with primary liver carcinoma and hepatitis B virus infection.

V usage is TRBV18 and J usage is TRBJ2-3; D call uncertain. The CDR3 runs 16 residues. The V gene lost 1 base and the J gene lost 4 bases, with 15 bases spanning the gap. Germline CDR1 reads KGHSH; CDR2 reads LQKENI. The CDR3 reads CASSPRPGLSADTQYF. The CDR3 DNA reads TGTGCCAGCTCACCACGTCCGGGTCTAAGCGCAGATACGCAGTATTTT.

In the case of this clonotype: Its ends do not fully match the called genes, so a read error is possible. V is TRBV5-1 and J is TRBJ1-2, with 10 positions matching TRBD1. The CDR3 covers 17 residues. The germline V gene has CDR1 SGHRS and CDR2 YFSETQ. CDR3: CASSITHWTGGSEGYAF. In DNA form, the CDR3 reads TGCGCCAGCAGCATAACCCACTGGACAGGGGGATCGGAGGGCTACGCCTTC.

The CDR3 protein is CASSFDPAGGGGDTQYF. The CDR3 bases are TGTGCCAGCAGTTTCGACCCGGCAGGGGGCGGGGGAGATACGCAGTATTTT. This rearrangement joins TRBV28 to TRBJ2-3; D possibly corresponds to TRBD1 (8 bases). The CDR3 contains 17 residues. CDR1 is MDHEN, CDR2 SYDVKM, per germline. Trimming stripped 3 bases from V and 5 bases from J, with 21 bases between. The complete variable domain, with remaining parts taken from reference TRBV28 and TRBJ2-3, reads DVKVTQSSRYLVKRTGEKVFLECVQDMDHENMFWYRQDPGLGLRLIYFSYDVKMKEKGDIPEGYSVSREKKERFSLILESASTNQTSMYLCASSFDPAGGGGDTQYFGPGTRLTVL.

The CDR3 region is CASSLGLGCNEQFF. CDR3 nucleotide sequence: TGTGCCAGCAGCCTGGGACTAGGTTGTAATGAGCAGTTCTTC. V and J are TRBV4-2 and TRBJ2-1, with 8 bases lining up with TRBD2. Germline trimming cut 4 bases from V and 7 bases from J; bases unmatched to any gene: 6. This CDR3 region has 14 residues. The V gene's germline CDR1 is LGHNA and CDR2 YNFKEQ.

In regard to this clonotype: One end of the junction fails to match germline, which may point to a read error. This rearrangement joins TRBV14 to TRBJ2-5; 9 bases line up with TRBD2. The CDR3 covers 19 residues. From germline, CDR1 is SGHDN and CDR2 FVKESK. The CDR3 DNA follows: TGTACCAGCAGCCAAGGGACTAGCCGGGCGACTGGAAGGGAAGAGACCCAGTACTTC. Protein: CTSSQGTSRATGREETQYF.

Many counts were recorded for this clonotype. The V gene is TRBV5-6, the J gene TRBJ2-5, with TRBD2 identical over 8 bases. The J segment lost 4 bases and the V segment lost 1 base, leaving 9 bases of the junction unmatched. The germline CDR1 and CDR2 sequences are SGHDT and YYEEEE. This CDR3 comprises 16 residues. CDR3 amino acids: CASSLLGGVDGETQYF. Written as DNA, the CDR3 is TGTGCCAGCAGCTTGCTCGGGGGGGTCGACGGAGAGACCCAGTACTTC.

Of note for this clonotype: This may be a read error: a much more frequent sequence differs by one nucleotide. The CDR3 sequence: CASSLLISGSNVLTF. The CDR3 DNA is TGTGCCAGCAGCCTCCTGATCTCTGGGTCCAACGTCCTGACTTTC. V and J are TRBV11-2 and TRBJ2-6; no firm D call. The CDR3 is made up of 15 amino acids. CDR1 SGHAT and CDR2 FQNNGV come from the germline V gene.

Comments on this clonotype: A clone one base away is much larger, so this may be a read error. The V call is TRBV29-1, the J call TRBJ2-7, with 15 bases that match TRBD2. The CDR3 covers 14 residues. Germline V gives CDR1 SQVTM, CDR2 ANQGSEA. V was pared by 4 bases and J by 6 bases, with 4 bases of the junction left unmatched. CDR3 sequence (DNA): TGCAGCGTTGGAGGACTAGCGGGAGGGGGCGAGCAGTACTTC. Translation gives CSVGGLAGGGEQYF.

With regard to this clonotype: Sequence at one end of the junction differs from germline and may be a read error. The genes are TRBV11-2 and TRBJ1-5; TRBD1 is a possible D gene (6 bases). Germline CDR1 is SGHAT and CDR2 is FQNNGV. The CDR3 length is 15 residues. The CDR3 protein is CTSSNGTRGRQLQHF. The CDR3 DNA reads TGTACCAGCAGCAACGGGACAAGGGGTCGTCAGCTCCAGCATTTT. The full variable domain, in which reference TRBV11-2 and TRBJ1-5 provide the parts outside the CDR3, is EAGVAQSPRYKIIEKRQSVAFWCNPISGHATLYWYQQILGQGPKLLIQFQNNGVVDDSQLPKDRFSAERLKGVDSTLKIQPAKLEDSAVYLCTSSNGTRGRQLQHFGDGTRLSIL.

V is TRBV5-4 and J is TRBJ1-2; possibly TRBD1 for D (5 bases). From germline, CDR1 is SGHNT and CDR2 YYREEE (reference sequence). V gave up 5 bases and J gave up 3 bases, with 14 bases separating them. The CDR3 length is 14 residues. The CDR3 spells CASSSGGTHYGYTF. The CDR3 DNA reads TGTGCCAGCAGTTCCGGGGGGACCCACTATGGCTACACCTTC.

With regard to this clonotype: A much larger clone differs from this one at a single base, so this may be a read error. The chain employs TRBV6-1 and TRBJ2-1, with a tentative D call TRBD1 (6 bases). The germline V gene encodes CDR1 MNHNS and CDR2 SASEGT. The CDR3 runs 12 residues. CDR3 nucleotide sequence: TGTGCCTGCAGAGGGGACATTCCTGAGCAGTTCTTC. It yields the protein CACRGDIPEQFF.

This clonotype has more than one count but fewer than ten. One junction end does not reproduce the germline sequence, and a read error may be involved. This rearrangement joins TRBV29-1 to TRBJ2-2, with D tentatively TRBD2 (6 bases). This CDR3 spans 13 amino acids. Germline CDR1 SQVTM, CDR2 ANQGSEA. The CDR3 sequence is CSPDGGPIGELFF. CDR3 DNA: TGCAGCCCCGACGGGGGACCCATCGGGGAGCTATTTTTT.

Of note for this clonotype: At one end, the junction sequence differs from germline, possibly due to a read error. The gene calls are TRBV11-2 and TRBJ2-3, with 8 positions matching TRBD2. The germline CDR1 and CDR2 sequences are SGHAT and FQNNGV. The CDR3 has 17 amino acids. CDR3 in DNA: TGTGCCTGCAGCTTAGTGACACTAGCGGAGAGCACAGATACGCAGTATTTT. Translated, it gives CACSLVTLAESTDTQYF.

A note on this clonotype: A much larger clone differs by one base, so this may be a read error. This sequence joins TRBV29-1 and TRBJ2-2, with D possibly TRBD2 on 6 matching bases. The CDR3 runs 13 residues. In germline, CDR1 is SQVTM, CDR2 ANQGSEA. The CDR3 here is CSPDGGPTGELSF. CDR3 nucleotide sequence: TGCAGCCCCGACGGGGGACCCACCGGGGAGCTGTCTTTT.

The table lists this clonotype with a few counts. The V gene is TRBV7-8, the J gene TRBJ2-1; 7 positions match TRBD1. The CDR3 loop spans 14 amino acids. The V segment lost 3 bases and the J segment 5 bases; nucleotides outside the gene matches: 4. Looked up from germline, CDR1 is SGHVS and CDR2 is FQNEAQ. The CDR3 is CASSFGTVDNEQFF. CDR3 nucleotide sequence: TGTGCCAGCAGCTTCGGGACAGTAGACAATGAGCAGTTCTTC.

A remark on this clonotype: The CDR3 carries no conserved terminal phenylalanine or tryptophan, so it likely arises from a read error. The chain joins TRBV11-2 to TRBJ2-5; 7 nucleotides match TRBD2. V shed 2 bases, J shed 5 bases, and the junction held 11 bases outside the gene matches. The CDR3 is 16 amino acids. Germline CDR1 reads SGHAT; CDR2 reads FQNNGV. CDR3 nucleotides: TGTGCCAGCAGCTTAAATAACGGGAGGTCCCAGGAGACCCAGTACTCC. Translating gives CASSLNNGRSQETQYS.

In the case of this clonotype: A much larger clonotype is one base distant, so this may be a read error. The chain links TRBV6-2 or TRBV6-3 to TRBJ1-5; tentatively, D is TRBD1 (5 bases). This CDR3 is 12 amino acids long. V lost 9 bases, J lost 7 bases, and 13 bases lay in between. CDR1 and CDR2 from the germline V gene are MNHEY and SVGEGT. The CDR3 nucleotides read TGTGCCAGTCAGGGTCTGCCCCAGCCCCAGCATTTT. As protein: CASQGLPQPQHF.

This clonotype occurred many times. The chain is built from TRBV4-2 and TRBJ2-3, with 11 bases lining up with TRBD2. The CDR3 length is 18 residues. The J segment lost 1 base and the V segment lost 2 bases, leaving 8 bases of the junction unmatched. Germline CDR1 LGHNA, CDR2 YNFKEQ. The CDR3 sequence: CASSQNPVAGGGTDTQYF. CDR3 DNA sequence: TGTGCCAGCAGCCAAAATCCCGTAGCGGGAGGGGGCACAGATACGCAGTATTTT.

As to this clonotype: This may arise from a read error, as a much more abundant clone is one base away. This chain connects TRBV12-5 to TRBJ2-1; 8 bases fit TRBD2. CDR1 is LGHNT and CDR2 is FRNRAP in the germline V gene. The J segment lost 5 bases and the V segment lost 6 bases, leaving 9 bases of the junction unmatched. The CDR3 length is 15 residues. The CDR3 reads CASGLRLAPDNEQFF. The CDR3, as DNA: TGTGCTAGTGGCCTCAGACTAGCGCCCGACAATGAGCAGTTCTTC.

This clonotype has only a few counts. A much larger clonotype is one base distant, so this may be a read error. The chain is built from TRBV29-1 and TRBJ2-5, with 8 bases matching TRBD1. The CDR3 is 16 residues long. Trimming at V came to 1 base and at J to 7 bases, leaving 14 bases not matched to a gene. The germline V gene encodes CDR1 SQVTM and CDR2 ANQGSEA. This CDR3 is CSVEVGVEGDRGTQYF. In nucleotides, the CDR3 is TGCAGCGTTGAAGTGGGTGTGGAGGGAGACAGGGGGACCCAGTACTTC. The full variable domain, rest sourced from reference TRBV29-1 and TRBJ2-5, is SAVISQKPSRDICQRGTSLTIQCQVDSQVTMMFWYRQQPGQSLTLIATANQGSEATYESGFVIDKFPISRPNLTFSTLTVSNMSPEDSSIYLCSVEVGVEGDRGTQYFGPGTRLLVL.

With respect to this clonotype: A read error may account for a junction end that differs from germline. V gene TRBV6-1 combines with J gene TRBJ1-1; 7 nucleotides match TRBD1. This CDR3 contains 14 residues. Per the germline V gene, CDR1 is MNHNS and CDR2 is SASEGT. The CDR3 nucleotides are TGTGACAGCAGTGAACGACAGGGTTGGGCTGAAGCTTTCTTT. Encoded protein: CDSSERQGWAEAFF.

This clonotype appeared many times. The chain is built from TRBV13 and TRBJ2-7; D is perhaps TRBD1 (6 bases). CDR1 is PRHDT, CDR2 FYEKMQ, per germline (reference sequence). The length of the CDR3 is 12 residues. Trimming removed 5 bases at V and 6 bases at J, with 11 bases between. For the CDR3, the DNA is TGTGCCAGCAGCCCCCGAGGGGGCGAGCAGTACTTC. Its protein is CASSPRGGEQYF.

This clonotype was seen more than once but under ten times. This may come from a read error, since a much larger clone is one base off. The chain has TRBV10-3 and TRBJ1-1; D is unclear. CDR3 size: 13 residues. Trimming took off 7 bases at V and 0 bases at J, with 9 bases between the two ends. Germline CDR1 ENHRY, CDR2 SYGVKD. The CDR3 is CAINVAVNTEAFF. CDR3 bases: TGTGCCATCAATGTGGCGGTGAACACTGAAGCTTTCTTT.

A note on this clonotype: At one end the junction does not follow the germline gene, possibly because of a read error. The CDR3 bases are TGTGCCGGCAGCTCCGGACTGCTCTTTGAGCAGTACTTC. It encodes CAGSSGLLFEQYF. V is TRBV7-9 and J is TRBJ2-7, with D possibly being TRBD2 (5 bases). Germline CDR1 SEHNR, CDR2 FQNEAQ (reference sequence). CDR3 length: 13 residues.

In its sample, this clonotype was seen many times. The V and J genes are TRBV4-3 and TRBJ1-2; D gene ambiguous. This CDR3 is built from 16 residues. CDR1 is LGHNA and CDR2 is YSLEER in the germline V gene. V gave up 0 bases and J gave up 8 bases, with 19 bases separating them. The CDR3 DNA sequence: TGCGCCAGCAGCCAAGATCTGAGGTCTCCGGCGGGGGGCTACACCTTC. Protein product: CASSQDLRSPAGGYTF.

Notes on this clonotype: With a much larger clone just one base away, this may be a read error. V usage is TRBV5-5 and J usage is TRBJ2-7; D is perhaps TRBD1 (5 bases). The V end lost 3 bases, the J end lost 3 bases, and 22 bases lay between the germline ends. This CDR3 contains 17 residues. Per the germline V gene, CDR1 is SGHKS and CDR2 is YYEKEE (reference sequence). CDR3 sequence reads: CASSSTLRARDLYEQYF. The DNA of the CDR3 is TGTGCCAGCAGCTCTACTCTCAGGGCTCGAGATCTCTACGAGCAGTACTTC.

On this clonotype itself: It may be a read error: a sequence one base away is much more abundant. V usage is TRBV6-1 and J usage is TRBJ2-3, with a possible D match to TRBD1 (5 bases). CDR1 and CDR2 from the germline V gene are MNHNS and SASEGT. CDR3 length: 14 amino acids. In DNA, the CDR3 is TGTGCCAGCATCCGCAGGGAAGGCACAGATATGCAGTATTTT. Its protein is CASIRREGTDMQYF.

Comments on this clonotype: An end of the junction differs from the germline gene, which may be a read error. The rearrangement links TRBV12-3 or TRBV12-4 to TRBJ1-5; 9 positions agree with TRBD1. The CDR3 consists of 14 residues. Here the CDR3 DNA reads TGTACCAGCACAGTGGGGAGTTCGGGACAGGGAATGCATTTT. Residues: CTSTVGSSGQGMHF.

Note on this clonotype: Sequence at one end of the junction differs from germline and may be a read error. This chain connects TRBV11-2 to TRBJ2-6; possible D gene TRBD1, 5 bases. The CDR3 runs 18 residues. The germline gives CDR1 SGHAT, CDR2 FQNNGV. The CDR3 reads CASSSIWPTSSGANVQTF. The DNA for the CDR3 is TGTGCCAGCAGTTCAATATGGCCGACCAGCTCTGGGGCCAACGTCCAGACTTTC.

A word on this clonotype: Possible read error: a much larger clone is one base away. This sequence joins TRBV29-1 and TRBJ2-5; tentative D call: TRBD1 (5 bases). Germline CDR1 reads SQVTM; CDR2 reads ANQGSEA. V was shortened by 3 bases and J by 7 bases, with 24 bases between the two germline ends. The CDR3 is 16 amino acids. The CDR3 region is CSVDGRVGDGRGTQYF. The CDR3 DNA reads TGCAGCGTTGACGGCAGGGTGGGTGACGGGCGAGGGACCCAGTACTTC.